The clone carrying this T cell receptor beta chain was picked up many times. Its antigen remains unknown. These data are taken from a study of T-cell reconstitution after alpha-beta-depleted transplantation in children. Study conclusions and caveats: A year post-transplant, T-cell counts and diversity derived mostly from newly produced T cells.

TCRbeta library preparation incorporated unique molecular identifiers. TCRdb re-called the PCR reads with MiXCR, one entry per CDR3 protein. The table shows roughly 790,000 distinct CDR3 sequences, with approximately 15% occurring only once. Trimming took 0 bases from V and 0 from J, leaving 7 bases between them. Germline V CDR1 and CDR2: SGHDT, YYEEEE. The CDR3 covers 15 residues. The clonotype comes from a male patient between 10 and 17 years old who had a stem cell transplant for acute lymphoblastic leukemia, so the T cells may come from the graft donor. This material consisted of PBMCs, mostly from graft donor cells, taken 360 days after TCRalphabeta/CD19-depleted stem cell transplant. The chain combines TRBV5-6 with TRBJ2-1; D is ambiguous. In nucleotides, the CDR3 is TGTGCCAGCAGCTTGGTACGGAGCTCCTACAATGAGCAGTTCTTC. It translates to CASSLVRSSYNEQFF.